The 3 T cell receptor beta chains given below trace back to one sample, sequenced in a study of cytomegalovirus exposure and HLA in healthy donors (dated by TCRdb to 2016 to 2017). The library was prepared using the immunoSEQ multiplex PCR assay. The multiplex PCR relied on a mix of 60 forward primers for TCR Vbeta segments and 13 reverse primers for TCR Jbeta segments. As stored in TCRdb, this immuneACCESS dataset retains in-frame rearrangements with V and J assigned. A fraction of the clones does not appear; measured against another copy, unresolved V genes explain less than half of the discrepancy, and the remainder lacks a known reason. This sample's table has entries for tens of thousands of clones. About 10% of the sample is taken by the ten largest. Sequencing was carried out using PBMCs. Source of these receptors: a woman between 50 and 59 years old in good health and CMV-seropositive.

CDR3 region: CAWSVGQGREKLFF. CDR3 sequence (DNA): TGTGCCTGGAGTGTAGGACAGGGGAGGGAAAAACTGTTTTTT. The chain couples TRBV30 to TRBJ1-4; the match to TRBD1 covers 9 bases. Trimming cost V 0 bases and J 8 bases; bases outside gene matches: 4. This CDR3 spans 14 amino acids. The germline V gene encodes CDR1 GTSNPN and CDR2 SVGIG (reference sequence).

This CDR3 is CAWRPSGRSTDTQYF. The CDR3 coding sequence is TGTGCCTGGAGACCGAGCGGACGTAGCACAGATACGCAGTATTTT. This sequence joins TRBV30 and TRBJ2-3; tentatively, D is TRBD2 (5 bases). V was clipped by 3 bases and J by 0 bases, with 13 bases between them. In germline, CDR1 is GTSNPN, CDR2 SVGIG (reference sequence). The CDR3 consists of 15 residues.

This chain connects TRBV4-2 to TRBJ1-2, with a weak D call TRBD1 (6 bases). V lost 1 base and J lost 4, with 10 bases in between. The length of the CDR3 is 14 residues. In germline, CDR1 is LGHNA, CDR2 YNFKEQ. The CDR3 protein is CASSQGQELYGYTF. CDR3 nucleotide sequence: TGTGCCAGCAGCCAAGGACAGGAGCTCTATGGCTACACCTTC.